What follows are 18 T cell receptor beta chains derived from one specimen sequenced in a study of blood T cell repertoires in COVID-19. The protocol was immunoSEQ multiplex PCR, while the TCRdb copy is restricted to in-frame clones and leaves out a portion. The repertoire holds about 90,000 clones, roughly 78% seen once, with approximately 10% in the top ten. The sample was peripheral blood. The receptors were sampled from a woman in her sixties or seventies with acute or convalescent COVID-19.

Written as DNA, the CDR3 is TGTGCCAGCAGTTACTCGGCAGACTTGAACACTGAAGCTTTCTTT. Amino acid sequence: CASSYSADLNTEAFF. The chain has TRBV6-6 and TRBJ1-1; D ambiguous. Germline loops: CDR1 MNHNY, CDR2 SVGAGI (reference sequence). CDR3 length equals 15 residues. The germline V and J ends were trimmed by 0 bases and 0 bases, with 8 bases remaining between them.

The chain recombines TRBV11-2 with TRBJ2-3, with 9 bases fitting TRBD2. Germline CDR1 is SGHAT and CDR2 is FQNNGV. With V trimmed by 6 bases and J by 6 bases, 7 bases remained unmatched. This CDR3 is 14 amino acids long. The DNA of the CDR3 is TGTGCCAGCAGAGACTATACTAGCGGGGATACGCAGTATTTT. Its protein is CASRDYTSGDTQYF.

CDR3 in DNA: TGTGCCAGCAGTTTCGGAGCGGGCTTCTCCTACAATGAGCAGTTCTTC. The encoded protein is CASSFGAGFSYNEQFF. The rearrangement uses TRBV28 and TRBJ2-1, with D possibly TRBD2 on 6 matching bases. The CDR3 runs 16 residues. Trimming took 3 bases from V and 0 from J, leaving 12 bases between them. Germline-derived CDR1 and CDR2 are MDHEN and SYDVKM.

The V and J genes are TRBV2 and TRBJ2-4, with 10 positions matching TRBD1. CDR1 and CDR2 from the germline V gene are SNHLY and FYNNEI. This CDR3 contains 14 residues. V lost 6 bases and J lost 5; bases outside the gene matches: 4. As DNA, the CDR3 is TGTGCCAGCAGGGGTGGGACAGGGGAAAACATTCAGTACTTC. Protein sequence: CASRGGTGENIQYF.

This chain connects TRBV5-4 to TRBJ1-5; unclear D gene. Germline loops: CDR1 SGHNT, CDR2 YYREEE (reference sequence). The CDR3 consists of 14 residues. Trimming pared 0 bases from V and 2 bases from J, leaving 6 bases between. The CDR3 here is CASSLEGGNQPQHF. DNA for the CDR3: TGTGCCAGCAGCTTGGAAGGAGGCAATCAGCCCCAGCATTTT. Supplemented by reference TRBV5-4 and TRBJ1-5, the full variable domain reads ETGVTQSPTHLIKTRGQQVTLRCSSQSGHNTVSWYQQALGQGPQFIFQYYREEENGRGNFPPRFSGLQFPNYSSELNVNALELDDSALYLCASSLEGGNQPQHFGDGTRLSIL.

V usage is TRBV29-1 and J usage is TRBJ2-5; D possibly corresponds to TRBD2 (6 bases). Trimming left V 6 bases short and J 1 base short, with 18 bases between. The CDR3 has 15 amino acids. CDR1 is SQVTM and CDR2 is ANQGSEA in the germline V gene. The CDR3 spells CSVTRGVGSQETQYF. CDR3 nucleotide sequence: TGCAGCGTGACTCGCGGGGTTGGCAGCCAAGAGACCCAGTACTTC.

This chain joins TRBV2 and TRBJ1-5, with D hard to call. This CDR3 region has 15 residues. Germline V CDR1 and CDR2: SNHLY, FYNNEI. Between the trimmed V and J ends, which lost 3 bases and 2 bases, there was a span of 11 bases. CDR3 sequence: CASSDSGEGNQPQHF. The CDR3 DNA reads TGTGCCAGCAGTGATAGTGGGGAGGGCAATCAGCCCCAGCATTTT.

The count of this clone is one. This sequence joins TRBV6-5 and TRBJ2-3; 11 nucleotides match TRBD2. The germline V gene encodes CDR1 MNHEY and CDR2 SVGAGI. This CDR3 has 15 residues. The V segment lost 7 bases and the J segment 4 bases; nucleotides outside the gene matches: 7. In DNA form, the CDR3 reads TGTGCCAGCACCCTAACTAGCGGGGGCTCAGATACGCAGTATTTT. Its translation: CASTLTSGGSDTQYF.

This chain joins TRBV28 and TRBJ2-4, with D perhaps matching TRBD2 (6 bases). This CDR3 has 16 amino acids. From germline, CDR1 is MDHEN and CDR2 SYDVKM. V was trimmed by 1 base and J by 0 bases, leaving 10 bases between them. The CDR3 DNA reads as TGTGCCAGCAGTTTATCCAGCGGGTTAGCCAAAAACATTCAGTACTTC. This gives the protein CASSLSSGLAKNIQYF. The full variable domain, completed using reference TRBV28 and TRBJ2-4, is DVKVTQSSRYLVKRTGEKVFLECVQDMDHENMFWYRQDPGLGLRLIYFSYDVKMKEKGDIPEGYSVSREKKERFSLILESASTNQTSMYLCASSLSSGLAKNIQYFGAGTRLSVL.

CDR3 residues: CASSADSLGAQYF. The CDR3 nucleotides are TGTGCCAGCAGCGCGGACAGCCTCGGGGCCCAGTACTTC. The chain links TRBV7-8 to TRBJ2-5; TRBD1 might be the D (6 bases). Per germline, CDR1 SGHVS and CDR2 FQNEAQ. The CDR3 consists of 13 residues. V lost 5 bases and J lost 9, with 16 bases in between.

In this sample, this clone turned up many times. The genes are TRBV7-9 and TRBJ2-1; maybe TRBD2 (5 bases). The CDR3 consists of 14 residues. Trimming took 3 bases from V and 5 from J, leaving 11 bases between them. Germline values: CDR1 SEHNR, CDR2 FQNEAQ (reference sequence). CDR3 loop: CASSLGWGDNEQFF. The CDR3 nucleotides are TGTGCCAGCAGCTTGGGCTGGGGAGACAATGAGCAGTTCTTC.

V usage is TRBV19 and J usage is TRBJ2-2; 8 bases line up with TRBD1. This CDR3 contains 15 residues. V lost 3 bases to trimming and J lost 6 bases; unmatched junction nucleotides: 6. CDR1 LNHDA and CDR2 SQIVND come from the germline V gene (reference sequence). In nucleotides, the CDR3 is TGTGCCAGTAGTATCCAGGGGGCAGGATCCGGGGAGCTGTTTTTT. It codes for CASSIQGAGSGELFF.

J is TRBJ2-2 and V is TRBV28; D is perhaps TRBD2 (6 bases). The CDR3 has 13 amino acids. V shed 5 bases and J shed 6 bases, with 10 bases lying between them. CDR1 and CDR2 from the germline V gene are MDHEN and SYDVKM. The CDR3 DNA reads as TGTGCCAGCAGTGCGGGGTCTCCCGGGGAGCTGTTTTTT. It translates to CASSAGSPGELFF. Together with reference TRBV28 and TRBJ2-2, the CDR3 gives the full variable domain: DVKVTQSSRYLVKRTGEKVFLECVQDMDHENMFWYRQDPGLGLRLIYFSYDVKMKEKGDIPEGYSVSREKKERFSLILESASTNQTSMYLCASSAGSPGELFFGEGSRLTVL.

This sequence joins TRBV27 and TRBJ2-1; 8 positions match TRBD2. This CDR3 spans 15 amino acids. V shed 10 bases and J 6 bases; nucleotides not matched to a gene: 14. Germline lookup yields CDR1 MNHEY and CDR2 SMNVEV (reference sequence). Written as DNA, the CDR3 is TGTGCCACCACTCAAAGTAGCGGGATTGGCAATGAGCAGTTCTTC. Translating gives CATTQSSGIGNEQFF.

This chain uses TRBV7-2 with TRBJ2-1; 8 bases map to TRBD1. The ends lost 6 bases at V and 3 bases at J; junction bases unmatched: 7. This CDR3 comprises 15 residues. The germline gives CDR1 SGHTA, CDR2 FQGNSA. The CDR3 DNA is TGTGCCAGCAGTCTGAGACAGGGGAACTACAATGAGCAGTTCTTC. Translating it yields CASSLRQGNYNEQFF. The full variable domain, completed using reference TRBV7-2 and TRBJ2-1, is GAGVSQSPSNKVTEKGKDVELRCDPISGHTALYWYRQSLGQGLEFLIYFQGNSAPDKSGLPSDRFSAERTGGSVSTLTIQRTQQEDSAVYLCASSLRQGNYNEQFFGPGTRLTVL.

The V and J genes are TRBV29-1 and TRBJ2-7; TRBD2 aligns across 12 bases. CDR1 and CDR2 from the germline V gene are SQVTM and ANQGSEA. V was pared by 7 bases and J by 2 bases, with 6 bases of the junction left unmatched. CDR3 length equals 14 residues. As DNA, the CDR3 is TGCAGCGCCGAACTAGCGGGAGGACCCTACGAGCAGTACTTC. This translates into CSAELAGGPYEQYF.

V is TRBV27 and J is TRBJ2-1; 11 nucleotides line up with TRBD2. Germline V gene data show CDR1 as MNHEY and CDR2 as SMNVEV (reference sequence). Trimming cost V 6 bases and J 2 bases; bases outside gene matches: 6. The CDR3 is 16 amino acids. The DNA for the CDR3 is TGTGCCAGCAGGTCTGTAGCGGGAGGGCCCTACAATGAGCAGTTCTTC. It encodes CASRSVAGGPYNEQFF.

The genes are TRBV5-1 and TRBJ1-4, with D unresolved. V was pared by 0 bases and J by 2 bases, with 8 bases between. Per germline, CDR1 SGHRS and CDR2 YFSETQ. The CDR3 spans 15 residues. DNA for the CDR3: TGCGCCAGCAGCTTGGTTTCACGGACTAATGAAAAACTGTTTTTT. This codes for CASSLVSRTNEKLFF.